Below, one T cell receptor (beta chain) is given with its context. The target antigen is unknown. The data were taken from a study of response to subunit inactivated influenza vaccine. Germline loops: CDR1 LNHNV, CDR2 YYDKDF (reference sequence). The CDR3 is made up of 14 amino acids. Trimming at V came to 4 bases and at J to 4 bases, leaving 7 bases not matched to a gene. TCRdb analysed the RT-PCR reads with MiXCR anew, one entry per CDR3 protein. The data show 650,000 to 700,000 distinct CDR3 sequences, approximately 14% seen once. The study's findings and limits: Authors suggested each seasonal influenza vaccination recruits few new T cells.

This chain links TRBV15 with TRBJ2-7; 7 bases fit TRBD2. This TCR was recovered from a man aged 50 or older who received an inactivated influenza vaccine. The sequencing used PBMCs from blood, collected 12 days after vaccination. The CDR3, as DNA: TGTGCCACCAGCAAGGGAGGGGCCGCATACGAGCAGTACTTC. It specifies CATSKGGAAYEQYF.